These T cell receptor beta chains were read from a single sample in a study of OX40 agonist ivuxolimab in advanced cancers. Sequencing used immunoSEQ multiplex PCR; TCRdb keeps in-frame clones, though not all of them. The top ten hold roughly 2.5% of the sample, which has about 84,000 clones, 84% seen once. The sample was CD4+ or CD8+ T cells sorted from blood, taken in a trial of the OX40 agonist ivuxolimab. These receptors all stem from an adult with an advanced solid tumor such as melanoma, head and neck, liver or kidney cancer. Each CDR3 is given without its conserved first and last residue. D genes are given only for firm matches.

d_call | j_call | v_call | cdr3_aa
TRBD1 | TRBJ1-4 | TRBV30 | AWSRTGSEKLF
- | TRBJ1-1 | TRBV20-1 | SGVGEAF
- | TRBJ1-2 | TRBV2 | ASSESRGNYGYT
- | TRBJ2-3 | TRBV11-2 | ASSFAGEDTQY
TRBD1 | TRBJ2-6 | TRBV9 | ASSPRGTPSSGANVLT
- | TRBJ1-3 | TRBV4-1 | ASSQEGGRGWGSGNTIY
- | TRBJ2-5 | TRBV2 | ASKIAQETQY
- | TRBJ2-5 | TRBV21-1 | ASSPLPGTVPQETQY
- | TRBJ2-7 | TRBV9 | ASSGRGGSYEQY
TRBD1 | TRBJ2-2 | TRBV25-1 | ASSGTGGAGRSGELF
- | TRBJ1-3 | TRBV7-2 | ASSLSAVSGNTIY
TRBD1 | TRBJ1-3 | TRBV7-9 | ASSSPDRAGNTIY
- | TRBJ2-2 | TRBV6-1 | ASKGDKTGTGELF
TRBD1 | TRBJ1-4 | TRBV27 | ASSPTGEAEKLF
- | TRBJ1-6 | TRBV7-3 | ASGKGNSPLH
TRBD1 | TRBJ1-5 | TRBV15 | ATSRAGQGPNQPQH
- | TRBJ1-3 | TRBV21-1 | ASSYLPLTGSSGNTIY
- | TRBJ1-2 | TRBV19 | ASTYRDGYT
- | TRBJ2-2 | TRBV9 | ASSVRGGELF
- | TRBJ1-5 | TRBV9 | ASSVGARSYSNQPQH
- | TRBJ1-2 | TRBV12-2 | ASRFSSHRVYGYT
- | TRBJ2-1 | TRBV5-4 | ASSLSASSSYNEQF
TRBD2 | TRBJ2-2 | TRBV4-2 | ASSQEWIAGASGVGELF
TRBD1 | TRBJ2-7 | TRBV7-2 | ASSGGQGSYEQY
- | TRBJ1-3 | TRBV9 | ASSVWDAGNSGNTIY
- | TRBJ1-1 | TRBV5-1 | ASSLVGLSNTEAF
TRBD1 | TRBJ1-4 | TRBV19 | ASSRDRVNEKLF
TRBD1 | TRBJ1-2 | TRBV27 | ASSTGAGGYT
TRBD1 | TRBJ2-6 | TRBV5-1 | ASSSRQGGSSGANVLT
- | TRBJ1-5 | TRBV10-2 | ASSEQANQPQH
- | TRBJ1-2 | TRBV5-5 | ASSGQGVRGDGYT
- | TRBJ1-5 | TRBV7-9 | ASSLGDGSNQPQH
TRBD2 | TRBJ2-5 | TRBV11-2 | ASSLAGGRETQY
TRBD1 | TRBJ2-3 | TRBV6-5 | ASRIQGQGDTQY
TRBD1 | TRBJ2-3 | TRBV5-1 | ASSAGQGPSTDTQY
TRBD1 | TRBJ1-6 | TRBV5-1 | ASSRGQENSPLH
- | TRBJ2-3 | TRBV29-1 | SSGPGERDTQY